Listed here are 28 T cell receptor beta chains from one sample, sequenced in a study of blood T cell repertoires in COVID-19. Here immunoSEQ multiplex PCR was the method, and the copy in TCRdb shows in-frame clones only, minus some. The sample has about 210,000 clones, around 81% seen once. The specimen was PBMCs or T cells enriched from blood (not recorded which). The receptor set was obtained from a man aged 25-45 years with acute COVID-19.

The chain is built from TRBV25-1 and TRBJ1-3; 8 bases line up with TRBD1. Germline CDR1 MGHDK, CDR2 SYGVNS. Losses at the gene ends were 2 bases for V and 4 bases for J; bases not matched to a gene: 7. The CDR3 extends over 16 amino acids. CDR3 in DNA: TGTGCCAGCAGTGAACCGACAGGGGCGAACGGAAACACCATATATTTT. Residues: CASSEPTGANGNTIYF.

The genes are TRBV5-5 and TRBJ1-2, with 8 bases identical to TRBD1. V shed 4 bases, J shed 3 bases, and the junction held 8 bases outside the gene matches. The CDR3 has 15 amino acids. Germline assignment: CDR1 SGHKS and CDR2 YYEKEE (reference sequence). CDR3 DNA sequence: TGTGCCAGCAGCGCGCAGACAGGGGTGGACTATGGCTACACCTTC. Amino acids: CASSAQTGVDYGYTF.

The chain links TRBV11-2 to TRBJ1-6; 8 bases fit TRBD1. The germline gives CDR1 SGHAT, CDR2 FQNNGV. The V gene end was trimmed by 5 bases and the J gene end by 9 bases; junction bases not matched to a gene: 12. This CDR3 region has 16 residues. This CDR3 is CASSPGPDRVGSPLHF. The CDR3 nucleotides are TGTGCCAGCAGCCCAGGTCCGGACAGGGTTGGTTCACCCCTCCACTTT. Based on the CDR3 plus reference TRBV11-2 and TRBJ1-6, the full variable domain is EAGVAQSPRYKIIEKRQSVAFWCNPISGHATLYWYQQILGQGPKLLIQFQNNGVVDDSQLPKDRFSAERLKGVDSTLKIQPAKLEDSAVYLCASSPGPDRVGSPLHFGNGTRLTVT.

The chain couples TRBV10-3 to TRBJ1-3; the D gene is possibly TRBD1 (5 bases). Germline CDR1 ENHRY, CDR2 SYGVKD. Trimming took off 11 bases at V and 4 bases at J, with 15 bases between the two ends. There are 13 residues in the CDR3. The CDR3 loop is CASHRPLGNTIYF. CDR3 bases: TGTGCCTCACACAGGCCTCTAGGAAACACCATATATTTT.

V usage is TRBV3-1 (or the pseudogene TRBV3-2) and J usage is TRBJ1-2; D call uncertain. This CDR3 has 15 residues. Trimming removed 2 bases from V and 6 bases from J, with 16 bases in between. Germline assignment: CDR1 LGHDT and CDR2 YNNKEL (reference sequence). This chain's CDR3 is CASSQSGIPWDGYTF. CDR3 nucleotides: TGTGCCAGCAGCCAATCCGGGATACCCTGGGATGGCTACACCTTC.

The chain links TRBV19 to TRBJ2-1, with D possibly being TRBD2 (6 bases). This CDR3 has 13 amino acids. V was trimmed by 2 bases and J by 12 bases, leaving 14 bases between them. Germline loops: CDR1 LNHDA, CDR2 SQIVND (reference sequence). DNA of the CDR3: TGTGCCAGTAGTATATACGGGGACTTAGGGCAGTTCTTC. Amino acids: CASSIYGDLGQFF.

This clone appeared a few times. The chain has TRBV4-1 and TRBJ2-2, with 7 nucleotides matching TRBD1. Trimming at V came to 2 bases and at J to 3 bases, leaving 6 bases not matched to a gene. This CDR3 region has 16 residues. Germline V lookup: CDR1 MGHRA, CDR2 YSYEKL. The CDR3 loop reads CASSQLQGTYTGELFF. The CDR3 nucleotides are TGCGCCAGCAGCCAATTACAGGGGACCTACACCGGGGAGCTGTTTTTT.

This clone has more than one count but fewer than ten. V and J are TRBV6-1 and TRBJ1-1; no clear D. The ends were cut back, 2 bases at V and 11 bases at J, with 12 bases in the middle. The CDR3 extends over 12 amino acids. CDR1 is MNHNS, CDR2 SASEGT, per germline. This chain's CDR3 is CASSEREGKAFF. The DNA of the CDR3 is TGTGCCAGCAGTGAAAGGGAGGGTAAGGCTTTCTTT.

The chain uses TRBV5-6 and TRBJ2-5, with a weak D call TRBD1 (6 bases). The CDR3 has 16 amino acids. Trimming removed 3 bases from V and 5 bases from J, with 20 bases in between. Germline V gene lookup returns CDR1 SGHDT and CDR2 YYEEEE. CDR3 bases: TGTGCCAGCAGCTCTTATAGACTCCGAAGGGGGGAGACCCAGTACTTC. Protein sequence: CASSSYRLRRGETQYF. Variable domain in full (rest from reference TRBV5-6 and TRBJ2-5): DAGVTQSPTHLIKTRGQQVTLRCSPKSGHDTVSWYQQALGQGPQFIFQYYEEEERQRGNFPDRFSGHQFPNYSSELNVNALLLGDSALYLCASSSYRLRRGETQYFGPGTRLLVL.

The gene calls are TRBV10-1 and TRBJ2-5, with TRBD2 as a possible D gene (5 bases). The CDR3 runs to 13 residues. V lost 0 bases and J lost 5, with 7 bases in between. Germline V lookup: CDR1 WNHNN, CDR2 SYGVQD (reference sequence). CDR3 nucleotide sequence: TGCGCCAGCAGTGAGTCCCAGCGGGAGACCCAGTACTTC. Translated: CASSESQRETQYF.

The CDR3: CASSLAGAGGELFF. The DNA of the CDR3 is TGTGCCAGCAGCCTCGCGGGAGCGGGCGGGGAGCTGTTTTTT. V usage is TRBV5-4 and J usage is TRBJ2-2; 7 bases fit TRBD2. The germline V gene encodes CDR1 SGHNT and CDR2 YYREEE (reference sequence). The CDR3 length is 14 residues. The V gene end was trimmed by 4 bases and the J gene end by 7 bases; junction bases not matched to a gene: 7.

This clone was recorded only once. The V and J genes are TRBV7-4 and TRBJ1-4; D unclear. V was shortened by 5 bases and J by 0 bases, with 25 bases between the two germline ends. The germline V gene has CDR1 SGHVT and CDR2 SQSDAQ. The CDR3 extends over 20 amino acids. In DNA, the CDR3 is TGTGCCAGCAGCAGCCTCCAATGGAGACGGAGACCTGCAACTAATGAAAAACTGTTTTTT. Protein product: CASSSLQWRRRPATNEKLFF.

V usage is TRBV7-6 and J usage is TRBJ2-7, with 7 nucleotides matching TRBD1. The CDR3 runs 16 residues. Unmatched junction bases numbered 15, after V lost 5 bases and J lost 5 bases. Germline loops: CDR1 SGHVS, CDR2 FNYEAQ. The CDR3 coding sequence is TGTGCCAGCAGCCCGGATCCGGGACAGAGTATACACGAGCAGTACTTC. This gives the protein CASSPDPGQSIHEQYF.

CDR3 sequence: CASSPLRGMGYEQYF. The CDR3 DNA follows: TGTGCCAGCAGCCCTCTTCGGGGAATGGGCTACGAGCAGTACTTC. V and J are TRBV7-6 and TRBJ2-7; a weak D match, TRBD2 (5 bases). Trimming cost V 5 bases and J 3 bases, with 17 bases left between them. CDR1 SGHVS and CDR2 FNYEAQ come from the germline V gene. The CDR3 has 15 residues.

This chain uses TRBV9 with TRBJ1-1; D remains unclear. V lost 2 bases, J lost 3 bases, and 8 bases lay in between. CDR1 is SGDLS and CDR2 is YYNGEE in the germline V gene. There are 13 residues in the CDR3. The CDR3 region is CASSVLGYTEAFF. The CDR3 nucleotides read TGTGCCAGCAGCGTTCTCGGGTACACTGAAGCTTTCTTT.

The V and J genes are TRBV9 and TRBJ1-1; the match to TRBD1 covers 7 bases. The CDR3 length is 16 residues. Germline loops: CDR1 SGDLS, CDR2 YYNGEE. With 3 bases clipped from V and 1 base from J, the junction kept 9 bases outside the gene matches. The CDR3 loop reads CASSENFGTANTEAFF. CDR3 nucleotide sequence: TGTGCCAGCAGCGAAAACTTCGGGACAGCGAACACTGAAGCTTTCTTT.

This chain joins TRBV5-4 and TRBJ2-3, with 8 bases fitting TRBD2. The length of the CDR3 is 16 residues. The junction had 7 bases not matched to a gene; V was cut back by 3 bases and J by 1 base. Looked up from germline, CDR1 is SGHNT and CDR2 is YYREEE (reference sequence). The CDR3 here is CASSSPGRGGTDTQYF. CDR3 DNA: TGTGCCAGCAGCTCCCCGGGGCGGGGGGGCACAGATACGCAGTATTTT.

This sequence joins TRBV9 and TRBJ1-6; 7 bases match TRBD1. The CDR3 is 15 amino acids. With V trimmed by 4 bases and J by 7 bases, 8 bases remained unmatched. Germline V CDR1 and CDR2: SGDLS, YYNGEE. This CDR3 reads CASSSTGVGNSPLHF. CDR3 in DNA: TGTGCCAGCAGCTCAACAGGGGTCGGCAATTCACCCCTCCACTTT. Full variable domain (outside the CDR3, taken from reference TRBV9 and TRBJ1-6): DSGVTQTPKHLITATGQRVTLRCSPRSGDLSVYWYQQSLDQGLQFLIQYYNGEERAKGNILERFSAQQFPDLHSELNLSSLELGDSALYFCASSSTGVGNSPLHFGNGTRLTVT.

This chain joins TRBV3-1 (or the pseudogene TRBV3-2) and TRBJ1-1; no definite D call. The V gene lost 3 bases and the J gene lost 5 bases, with 10 bases spanning the gap. Per the germline V gene, CDR1 is LGHDT and CDR2 is YNNKEL (reference sequence). CDR3 size: 13 residues. The CDR3 DNA reads TGTGCCAGCAGCCAGGTAGGGAGGACTGAAGCTTTCTTT. Translating gives CASSQVGRTEAFF.

This clone was seen a single time. J is TRBJ2-1 and V is TRBV6-2 or TRBV6-3, with 13 positions matching TRBD2. CDR1 and CDR2 (germline): MNHEY, SVGEGT. The V and J ends lost 5 bases and 4 bases, in that order; junction bases with no gene match: 2. The CDR3 has 15 residues. The CDR3 spells CASSPTSGGYNEQFF. Written as DNA, the CDR3 is TGTGCCAGCAGTCCGACTAGCGGGGGGTACAATGAGCAGTTCTTC.

The V gene is TRBV6-1, the J gene TRBJ1-2; D is undetermined. There are 17 residues in the CDR3. Looked up from germline, CDR1 is MNHNS and CDR2 is SASEGT. Trimming removed 0 bases at V and 0 bases at J, with 14 bases between. CDR3 in DNA: TGTGCCAGCAGTGAAGCGAGCGACCGGAGGGCTAACTATGGCTACACCTTC. Translated, it gives CASSEASDRRANYGYTF.

This clone has a handful of counts. The chain joins TRBV6-4 to TRBJ2-2, with 9 bases lining up with TRBD2. Germline CDR1 is MRHNA and CDR2 is SNTAGT. This CDR3 spans 15 amino acids. J lost 6 bases, V lost 3 bases, and 5 bases had no gene match. CDR3 region: CASSESSGGSGELFF. The CDR3 DNA follows: TGTGCCAGCAGTGAATCCAGCGGGGGGTCCGGGGAGCTGTTTTTT.

The V gene is TRBV6-5, the J gene TRBJ2-7, with 8 bases matching TRBD1. V lost 6 bases and J lost 5; bases outside the gene matches: 9. Germline-derived CDR1 and CDR2 are MNHEY and SVGAGI. The CDR3 consists of 14 residues. The CDR3 region is CASSPRRGRHEQYF. As DNA, the CDR3 is TGTGCCAGCAGCCCCCGCAGGGGGCGGCACGAGCAGTACTTC.

The chain recombines TRBV2 with TRBJ2-5; 10 bases are a match to TRBD1. Trimming removed 0 bases from V and 4 bases from J; junction bases left unmatched: 5. Germline lookup yields CDR1 SNHLY and CDR2 FYNNEI. The CDR3 has 16 residues. In DNA form, the CDR3 reads TGTGCCAGCAGTGAAGCGCAGACAGGGGGCAGAGAGACCCAGTACTTC. Translation: CASSEAQTGGRETQYF.

This chain links TRBV28 with TRBJ1-1, with 8 bases fitting TRBD1. J gave up 1 base and V 6 bases, and 16 bases lay outside the gene matches. Looked up from germline, CDR1 is MDHEN and CDR2 is SYDVKM. The CDR3 has 18 residues. The CDR3 DNA reads as TGTGCCAGCAGCACGTTAATAGACAGGGGCGACTGGAACACTGAAGCTTTCTTT. It is translated as CASSTLIDRGDWNTEAFF.

Here the CDR3 DNA reads TGTGCCAGCAGCCTGGGACAGGAACCTATGGGTGAAGCTTTCTTT. The encoded protein is CASSLGQEPMGEAFF. The chain uses TRBV5-4 and TRBJ1-1, with 8 positions matching TRBD1. V shed 4 bases, J shed 7 bases, and the junction held 12 bases outside the gene matches. The CDR3 totals 15 residues. Germline values: CDR1 SGHNT, CDR2 YYREEE (reference sequence).

The V gene is TRBV6-5, the J gene TRBJ2-7; 10 bases match TRBD2. V shed 4 bases, J shed 5 bases, and the junction held 5 bases outside the gene matches. Germline CDR1 is MNHEY and CDR2 is SVGAGI. The length of the CDR3 is 14 residues. Here the CDR3 reads CASSSSGGINEQYF. CDR3 DNA: TGTGCCAGCAGTTCTAGCGGGGGTATTAACGAGCAGTACTTC.

A single count supports this clone. The V call is TRBV9, the J call TRBJ1-1; 7 bases are shared with TRBD1. The germline CDR1 and CDR2 sequences are SGDLS and YYNGEE. Trimming at V came to 4 bases and at J to 0 bases, leaving 6 bases not matched to a gene. CDR3 length: 15 residues. This CDR3 is CASSIMGQMNTEAFF. The CDR3 DNA reads TGTGCCAGCAGCATCATGGGACAGATGAACACTGAAGCTTTCTTT.